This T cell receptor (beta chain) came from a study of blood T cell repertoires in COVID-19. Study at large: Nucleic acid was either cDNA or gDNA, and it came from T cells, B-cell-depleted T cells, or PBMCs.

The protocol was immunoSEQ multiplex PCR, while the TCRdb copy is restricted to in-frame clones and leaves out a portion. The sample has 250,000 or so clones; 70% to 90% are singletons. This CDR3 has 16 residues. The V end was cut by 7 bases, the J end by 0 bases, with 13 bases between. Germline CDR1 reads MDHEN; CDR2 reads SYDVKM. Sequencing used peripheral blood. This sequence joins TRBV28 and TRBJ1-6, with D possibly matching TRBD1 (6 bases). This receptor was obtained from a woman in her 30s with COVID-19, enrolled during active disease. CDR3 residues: CASTRDTGSYNSPLHF. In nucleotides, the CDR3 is TGTGCCAGCACCAGGGACACTGGCTCCTATAATTCACCCCTCCACTTT.